The present entry profiles one T cell receptor (beta chain) with its context. Sequencing was performed with immunoSEQ multiplex PCR; in TCRdb, only in-frame clones are kept and a portion is missing. The sample includes some 95,000 clones, about 90% of them seen just once. CDR1 is SGHVS, CDR2 FNYEAQ, per germline. This CDR3 has 17 amino acids. The V gene end was trimmed by 5 bases and the J gene end by 6 bases; junction bases not matched to a gene: 15. These data originate in a study of blood T cell repertoires in COVID-19. Looking at the study overall: The United States, Italy and Spain supplied acute and convalescent COVID-19 samples.

V gene TRBV7-6 combines with J gene TRBJ1-4; 7 bases are a match to TRBD1. This receptor was identified in a man in his 70s with acute or convalescent COVID-19. What was sequenced was peripheral blood. This chain's CDR3 is CASSPGLEHRGYEKLFF. As DNA, the CDR3 is TGTGCCAGCAGCCCCGGGTTAGAACACAGGGGTTATGAAAAACTGTTTTTT. The variable domain in full, completed from reference TRBV7-6 and TRBJ1-4, reads GAGVSQSPRYKVTKRGQDVALRCDPISGHVSLYWYRQALGQGPEFLTYFNYEAQQDKSGLPNDRFSAERPEGSISTLTIQRTEQRDSAMYRCASSPGLEHRGYEKLFFGSGTQLSVL.